This TCR beta chain was recorded in a study of OX40 agonist ivuxolimab in advanced cancers. Across the whole study: Patients received the agonistic anti-OX40 (CD134) antibody ivuxolimab. Past anti-PD-1, anti-PD-L1 or anti-CTLA-4 therapy was accepted, and approximately 37% had received some.

This CDR3 has 15 amino acids. V shed 2 bases, J shed 9 bases, and the junction held 8 bases outside the gene matches. CDR1 is MDHEN and CDR2 is SYDVKM in the germline V gene. General observations from the study: Mean expanded clone counts were higher in CD8+ than CD4+ T cells.

In regard to this clone: Its antigen is unidentified.

TCRdb keeps only in-frame clones here, not all; method: immunoSEQ multiplex PCR. This sample has 60,000 to 75,000 clones; under 95% occur once, and the top ten carry 11% to 15%. The receptor's source is an adult with an advanced solid tumor such as melanoma, head and neck, liver or kidney cancer. Source: CD4+ or CD8+ T cells sorted from blood, taken in a trial of the OX40 agonist ivuxolimab. The genes are TRBV28 and TRBJ2-1; 9 bases match TRBD2. The CDR3 DNA follows: TGTGCCAGCAGTTTAGAGAGCGGGAGGATCCGTGAGCAGTTCTTC. It is translated as CASSLESGRIREQFF. The whole variable domain, remainder taken from reference TRBV28 and TRBJ2-1, is DVKVTQSSRYLVKRTGEKVFLECVQDMDHENMFWYRQDPGLGLRLIYFSYDVKMKEKGDIPEGYSVSREKKERFSLILESASTNQTSMYLCASSLESGRIREQFFGPGTRLTVL.